The rows below give T cell receptor beta chains drawn from one sample of a study of shared clonotypes between healthy human individuals. Some clones are missing from TCRdb's copy, which holds only in-frame ones; the method was immunoSEQ multiplex PCR. This table has under 550,000 clones, almost 97% appearing once. Sequenced sample: naive CD4+ T cells sorted from blood. Receptors were obtained from a woman aged 30 to 39 in good health. The CDR3 runs from the conserved cysteine through the conserved F or W. D genes are given only for firm matches. Not all rows give a size; the values are once, few, many and, for expanded clones, a class.

size	J	D	V	CDR3	DNA
NA	TRBJ2-7	TRBD1	TRBV4-2	CASSHGTGGPYEQYF	TGTGCCAGCAGTCACGGGACAGGGGGCCCCTACGAGCAGTACTTC
NA	TRBJ2-7	NA	TRBV5-1	CASSLVSGALNEQYF	TGCGCCAGCAGCTTGGTTTCCGGGGCGCTCAACGAGCAGTACTTC
NA	TRBJ2-7	TRBD1	TRBV4-2	CASHMGQGSYEQYF	TGTGCCAGCCACATGGGACAGGGCTCCTACGAGCAGTACTTC
few	TRBJ1-1	TRBD1	TRBV5-1	CASSYDRGNTEAFF	TGCGCCAGCAGCTACGACAGGGGGAACACTGAAGCTTTCTTT
NA	TRBJ2-6	TRBD2	TRBV28	CAGGGSGANVLTF	TGTGCCGGGGGAGGGTCTGGGGCCAACGTCCTGACTTTC
NA	TRBJ2-6	NA	TRBV28	CASSRGWGFGANVLTF	TGTGCCAGCTCGAGAGGGTGGGGATTTGGGGCCAACGTCCTGACTTTC
NA	TRBJ1-1	NA	TRBV7-8	CASSLGGGSLNTEAFF	TGTGCCAGCAGCTTAGGGGGTGGCAGCTTGAACACTGAAGCTTTCTTT
NA	TRBJ1-5	TRBD1	TRBV5-8	CASSEGTGFNQPQHF	TGTGCCAGCAGCGAAGGGACAGGGTTTAATCAGCCCCAGCATTTT
once	TRBJ2-7	NA	TRBV6-5	CASSYWDRPRVYEQYF	TGTGCCAGCAGTTACTGGGACCGACCAAGAGTGTACGAGCAGTACTTC
NA	TRBJ1-3	NA	TRBV28	CASRQAGSGNTIYF	TGTGCCAGCAGGCAAGCGGGGTCGGGAAACACCATATATTTT
NA	TRBJ2-7	NA	TRBV28	CASSATEPYEQYF	TGTGCCAGCAGTGCGACTGAACCCTACGAGCAGTACTTC
NA	TRBJ2-7	NA	TRBV11-2	CASSLVTGSSYEQYF	TGTGCCAGCAGCTTAGTTACAGGGAGCTCCTACGAGCAGTACTTC
NA	TRBJ2-3	TRBD1	TRBV9	CASSVAGQGGTDTQYF	TGTGCCAGCAGCGTAGCGGGACAGGGGGGCACAGATACGCAGTATTTT
NA	TRBJ1-1	NA	TRBV18	CASSPQGRTEAFF	TGTGCCAGCTCACCACAGGGTCGGACTGAAGCTTTCTTT
NA	TRBJ2-7	NA	TRBV28	CASSFPPPVGPEWEQYF	TGTGCCAGCAGTTTCCCCCCCCCGGTGGGTCCGGAGTGGGAGCAGTACTTC
once	TRBJ2-2	TRBD2	TRBV7-8	CASSLELAGVNTGELFF	TGTGCCAGCAGCTTAGAACTAGCGGGAGTTAACACCGGGGAGCTGTTTTTT
NA	TRBJ1-3	NA	TRBV4-2	CASSQGVGVAGNTIYF	TGTGCCAGCAGCCAAGGTGTGGGAGTTGCTGGAAACACCATATATTTT
NA	TRBJ1-1	TRBD1	TRBV18	CASGQGWTEAFF	TGTGCCAGCGGACAGGGGTGGACTGAAGCTTTCTTT
NA	TRBJ1-1	NA	TRBV29-1	CSVRGQRKNTEAFF	TGCAGCGTTCGGGGGCAGAGAAAGAACACTGAAGCTTTCTTT
NA	TRBJ1-2	NA	TRBV10-2	CASTRDKSSSSNYGYTF	TGCGCCAGCACCAGGGATAAGAGTTCCTCATCTAACTATGGCTACACCTTC
NA	TRBJ1-4	NA	TRBV14	CASSQRVGTNEKLFF	TGTGCCAGCAGCCAACGTGTGGGGACTAATGAAAAACTGTTTTTT
NA	TRBJ1-6	NA	TRBV4-1	CASSQEHRDNSPLHF	TGCGCCAGCAGCCAAGAGCACAGGGATAATTCACCCCTCCACTTT
NA	TRBJ2-7	NA	TRBV27	CASTPKNGTPSYEQYF	TGTGCCAGCACCCCAAAAAACGGGACGCCGTCCTACGAGCAGTACTTC
NA	TRBJ1-1	NA	TRBV14	CASSQDLVTEAFF	TGTGCCAGCAGCCAAGATCTAGTCACTGAAGCTTTCTTT
NA	TRBJ2-7	TRBD2	TRBV9	CASSPTTSEVSYEQYF	TGTGCCAGCAGCCCAACGACTAGCGAAGTCTCCTACGAGCAGTACTTC
NA	TRBJ1-3	NA	TRBV7-8	CASSLRLGRSGNTIYF	TGTGCCAGCAGTCTAAGGCTAGGCCGATCAGGGAACACCATATATTTT
NA	TRBJ1-4	NA	TRBV18	CASSRELNEKLFF	TGTGCCAGCTCGCGAGAATTAAATGAAAAACTGTTTTTT
NA	TRBJ1-5	NA	TRBV19	CASTQLGNQPQHF	TGTGCCAGTACCCAGTTGGGCAATCAGCCCCAGCATTTT
NA	TRBJ2-7	TRBD1	TRBV7-2	CASRNTGTGQGEQYF	TGTGCCAGCAGAAACACCGGGACAGGACAAGGCGAGCAGTACTTC
NA	TRBJ1-5	NA	TRBV28	CASSPTPVVREQPQHF	TGTGCCAGCAGTCCCACCCCGGTGGTGAGGGAGCAGCCCCAGCATTTT
once	TRBJ2-1	TRBD1	TRBV19	CASERERGPYNEQFF	TGTGCCAGTGAACGAGAAAGGGGGCCCTACAATGAGCAGTTCTTC
NA	TRBJ1-5	TRBD1	TRBV11-2	CASSLVWWDRGQRPQHF	TGTGCCAGCAGCTTAGTTTGGTGGGACAGGGGGCAGAGGCCCCAGCATTTT
NA	TRBJ2-3	NA	TRBV18	CASSPTVSTDTQYF	TGTGCCAGCTCACCAACAGTTAGCACAGATACGCAGTATTTT
NA	TRBJ1-3	NA	TRBV28	CASSPGGGNTIYF	TGTGCCAGCAGCCCCGGGGGTGGAAACACCATATATTTT
NA	TRBJ2-5	TRBD2	TRBV11-2	CASVASGRETQYF	TGTGCCAGCGTGGCTAGCGGGAGAGAGACCCAGTACTTC
NA	TRBJ2-3	NA	TRBV25-1	CASSELAGYTDTQYF	TGTGCCAGCAGTGAACTCGCGGGATACACAGATACGCAGTATTTT
NA	TRBJ2-5	NA	TRBV7-9	CASSLVFLDSRETQYF	TGTGCCAGCAGCTTAGTATTCTTGGACAGTCGAGAGACCCAGTACTTC
NA	TRBJ1-1	NA	TRBV28	CASRPGQNTEAFF	TGTGCCAGCAGACCGGGACAGAACACTGAAGCTTTCTTT
NA	TRBJ2-4	NA	TRBV28	CASRQVGNIQYF	TGTGCCAGCAGGCAGGTTGGAAACATTCAGTACTTC
NA	TRBJ2-6	NA	TRBV19	CASSIASGANVLTF	TGTGCCAGTAGTATAGCCTCTGGGGCCAACGTCCTGACTTTC
once	TRBJ1-3	NA	TRBV7-8	CASSRTVYSGNTIYF	TGTGCCAGCAGCCGAACGGTCTACTCTGGAAACACCATATATTTT
NA	TRBJ2-1	NA	TRBV7-9	CASSLRTESSYNEQFF	TGTGCCAGCAGTCTAAGGACGGAGAGCTCCTACAATGAGCAGTTCTTC
NA	TRBJ1-2	NA	TRBV18	CASSPQDTYYGYTF	TGTGCCAGCTCACCACAGGACACTTACTATGGCTACACCTTC
NA	TRBJ2-7	NA	TRBV11-2	CASSLPGSYEQYF	TGTGCCAGCAGCTTACCAGGGTCCTACGAGCAGTACTTC
NA	TRBJ1-5	TRBD1	TRBV7-2	CASSLERGRNQPQHF	TGTGCCAGCAGCTTAGAGAGGGGGCGTAATCAGCCCCAGCATTTT
NA	TRBJ2-7	TRBD2	TRBV28	CASSLGGDEQYF	TGTGCCAGCAGTTTGGGAGGGGACGAGCAGTACTTC
few	TRBJ2-7	TRBD1	TRBV28	CASRGDRDFF	TGTGCCAGCAGGGGGGACAGAGACTTCTTC
NA	TRBJ2-5	NA	TRBV21-1	CASSLRGWEGREQYF	TGTGCCAGCAGCCTTCGAGGGTGGGAGGGCCGTGAGCAGTACTTC
NA	TRBJ2-2	TRBD1	TRBV10-1	CASSKQGSGELFF	TGCGCCAGCAGCAAACAGGGGTCCGGGGAGCTGTTTTTT
NA	TRBJ2-3	NA	TRBV5-4	CASSTIGFGGQYF	TGTGCCAGCAGCACGATTGGGTTTGGGGGGCAGTATTTT
NA	TRBJ1-2	TRBD1	TRBV2	CASMAIFRDSLRTDYGYTF	TGTGCCAGCATGGCCATCTTCCGGGACAGCCTCCGAACGGACTATGGCTACACCTTC
few	TRBJ1-2	NA	TRBV21-1	CASRQGNYGYTF	TGTGCCAGCAGGCAGGGTAACTATGGCTACACCTTC
NA	TRBJ2-1	TRBD2	TRBV27	CASWRRERSDEQFF	TGTGCCAGCTGGCGGCGGGAGAGGAGCGATGAGCAGTTCTTC
NA	TRBJ2-1	TRBD2	TRBV9	CASRYSGGNEQFF	TGTGCCAGCAGGTATAGCGGGGGCAATGAGCAGTTCTTC
NA	TRBJ2-7	NA	TRBV5-1	CASSPQGYEQYF	TGCGCCAGCAGCCCACAGGGATACGAGCAGTACTTC
NA	TRBJ1-1	NA	TRBV6-5	CASSYSDRYTEAFF	TGTGCCAGCAGTTACTCAGACAGATACACTGAAGCTTTCTTT
NA	TRBJ2-3	TRBD2	TRBV7-9	CASSLLAGVLDTQYF	TGTGCCAGCAGCTTACTAGCGGGAGTCTTAGATACGCAGTATTTT
NA	TRBJ2-7	TRBD1	TRBV28	CASKGQVMYEQYF	TGTGCCAGCAAGGGACAGGTGATGTACGAGCAGTACTTC
NA	TRBJ2-3	TRBD1	TRBV5-8	CASSTAAGTGKVAQYF	TGTGCCAGCAGCACCGCCGCCGGGACAGGGAAAGTCGCGCAGTATTTT
once	TRBJ1-1	TRBD1	TRBV10-3	CAMTPGTGATEAFF	TGTGCCATGACCCCCGGGACAGGAGCTACTGAAGCTTTCTTT